This T cell receptor (beta chain) was retrieved from a study of the immune and genomic landscape of osteosarcoma. The assay was immunoSEQ multiplex PCR, and TCRdb's table has in-frame clones only and misses some. In the table there are roughly 660 clones, about three quarters of which are singletons. Material for sequencing was tumor tissue from a local recurrence in the calf muscle. These receptors were taken from a woman aged 60-70 years with osteosarcoma.

In this sample, this clone turned up once. DNA of the CDR3: TGTGCCAGCAGTACAACACCTCCGAGGTCTAGCAATCAGCCCCAGCATTTT. This sequence encodes CASSTTPPRSSNQPQHF. The rearrangement joins TRBV27 to TRBJ1-5, with no clear D. The V end was cut by 5 bases, the J end by 0 bases, with 17 bases between. This CDR3 comprises 17 residues. Germline CDR1 reads MNHEY; CDR2 reads SMNVEV (reference sequence).